The rows below give T cell receptor beta chains drawn from one sample of a study of vaccination and CD4 T cells after COVID-19. These TCRs' antigens remain unknown. MiXCR was run by TCRdb on the PCR reads, yielding one entry per CDR3 protein. Among about 10,000 distinct CDR3 sequences, 40% to 50% were seen once, and the ten largest hold over 35%. The sequencing sample was made of CD4+ T cells from blood, cultured in vitro. The receptors here all came from a human donor who had recovered from COVID-19. The CDR3 runs from the conserved cysteine through the conserved F or W. D genes are given only for firm matches. Clone sizes are given selectively: once, few, many, or a class where the clone is expanded.

V gene: TRBV6-1
D gene: TRBD1
clone size: NA
J gene: TRBJ1-2
CDR3 DNA: TGTGCCAGCAGCCGATACGACACAGGGGAGTATGGCTACACCTTC
CDR3 protein: CASSRYDTGEYGYTF

V gene: TRBV5-6
D gene: TRBD2
clone size: NA
J gene: TRBJ2-1
CDR3 DNA: TGTGCCAGCAGCTTGGCGGGGGGGGCTGTAAATGAGCAGTTCTTC
CDR3 protein: CASSLAGGAVNEQFF

V gene: TRBV5-1
D gene: TRBD1
clone size: NA
J gene: TRBJ2-5
CDR3 DNA: TGCGCCAGCAGCTTCCGGACAGGGGAAGAGACCCAGTACTTC
CDR3 protein: CASSFRTGEETQYF

V gene: TRBV27
D gene: NA
clone size: NA
J gene: TRBJ2-2
CDR3 DNA: TGTGCCAGCAGTTTATCGGTCCCGCTAAACACCGGGGAGCTGTTTTTT
CDR3 protein: CASSLSVPLNTGELFF

V gene: TRBV11-2
D gene: NA
clone size: NA
J gene: TRBJ2-3
CDR3 DNA: TGTGCCACCGCGGTGGGGGCCACAGATACGCAGTATTTT
CDR3 protein: CATAVGATDTQYF

V gene: TRBV10-3
D gene: TRBD1
clone size: NA
J gene: TRBJ2-7
CDR3 DNA: TGTGCCATCAGTGGGACAGGGGTCACGTACGAGCAGTACTTC
CDR3 protein: CAISGTGVTYEQYF

V gene: TRBV7-2
D gene: NA
clone size: NA
J gene: TRBJ1-1
CDR3 DNA: TGTGCCAGCAGCGCACTTCCCGGGCCAGGCGTGAACACTGAAGCTTTCTTT
CDR3 protein: CASSALPGPGVNTEAFF

V gene: TRBV7-9
D gene: NA
clone size: NA
J gene: TRBJ1-1
CDR3 DNA: TGTGCCAGCAGCTCGGCCGTCTCGAACACTGAAGCTTTCTTT
CDR3 protein: CASSSAVSNTEAFF

V gene: TRBV5-4
D gene: TRBD1
clone size: NA
J gene: TRBJ1-2
CDR3 DNA: TGTGCCAGCAGCTTGCTGGGACAGGGCAACTATGGCTACACCTTC
CDR3 protein: CASSLLGQGNYGYTF

V gene: TRBV19
D gene: TRBD2
clone size: NA
J gene: TRBJ2-2
CDR3 DNA: TGTGCCAGTAGGGGACTAGCGGGAAACACCGGGGAGCTGTTTTTT
CDR3 protein: CASRGLAGNTGELFF

V gene: TRBV5-4
D gene: TRBD1
clone size: NA
J gene: TRBJ2-3
CDR3 DNA: TGTGCCAGCAGCTTTTTTGACAGGGACAGCACTGCGCAGTATTTT
CDR3 protein: CASSFFDRDSTAQYF

V gene: TRBV20-1
D gene: NA
clone size: NA
J gene: TRBJ1-2
CDR3 DNA: TGCAGTGCTAGAGATGGTTCAGATTTTACAAATGGCTACACCTTC
CDR3 protein: CSARDGSDFTNGYTF

V gene: TRBV30
D gene: TRBD2
clone size: medium-sized
J gene: TRBJ2-7
CDR3 DNA: TGTGCCTGGAGACGGGGGAGGGGTACCTACGAGCAGTACTTC
CDR3 protein: CAWRRGRGTYEQYF

V gene: TRBV30
D gene: TRBD1
clone size: NA
J gene: TRBJ1-2
CDR3 DNA: TGTGCCTGGAGTGAACAGGGGGCGCGGGGTGGCTACACCTTC
CDR3 protein: CAWSEQGARGGYTF

V gene: TRBV2
D gene: NA
clone size: few
J gene: TRBJ2-3
CDR3 DNA: TGTGCCAGCAGTGAAGGGGGGATAGATACGCAGTATTTT
CDR3 protein: CASSEGGIDTQYF

V gene: TRBV6-1
D gene: NA
clone size: NA
J gene: TRBJ1-3
CDR3 DNA: TGTGCCAGCACCGGGAGGACTCATGGAAACACCATATATTTT
CDR3 protein: CASTGRTHGNTIYF

V gene: TRBV5-4
D gene: TRBD2
clone size: NA
J gene: TRBJ2-5
CDR3 DNA: TGTGCCAGCAGCCAGGAGCGGGGAGAGACCCAGTACTTC
CDR3 protein: CASSQERGETQYF

V gene: TRBV18
D gene: NA
clone size: few
J gene: TRBJ1-2
CDR3 DNA: TGTGCCAGCTCACCTAGGGCCCGATACTATGGCTACACCTTC
CDR3 protein: CASSPRARYYGYTF

V gene: TRBV6-5
D gene: TRBD2
clone size: few
J gene: TRBJ2-5
CDR3 DNA: TGTGCCAGCAGTTACTCGAAACTAGCGGGGGCCCAAGAGACCCAGTACTTC
CDR3 protein: CASSYSKLAGAQETQYF

V gene: TRBV7-9
D gene: NA
clone size: NA
J gene: TRBJ2-7
CDR3 DNA: TGTGCCAGCAGCTTAGCGCTGGCAGTTGGCCAGTACTTC
CDR3 protein: CASSLALAVGQYF

V gene: TRBV6-1
D gene: NA
clone size: NA
J gene: TRBJ2-1
CDR3 DNA: TGTGCCGCCCGCCGGAGCTCCTACAATGAGCAGTTCTTC
CDR3 protein: CAARRSSYNEQFF

V gene: TRBV5-1
D gene: NA
clone size: NA
J gene: TRBJ2-1
CDR3 DNA: TGCGCCAGCAGCTTGGGGGACAAGGGCAATGAGCAGTTCTTC
CDR3 protein: CASSLGDKGNEQFF

V gene: TRBV3-1
D gene: NA
clone size: NA
J gene: TRBJ1-2
CDR3 DNA: TGTGCCAGCAGCCAAGCCGGCTATGGCTACACCTTC
CDR3 protein: CASSQAGYGYTF

V gene: TRBV29-1
D gene: TRBD1
clone size: few
J gene: TRBJ1-1
CDR3 DNA: TGCAGCGGAACCGGGACAGGAACCGCCGAAGCTTTCTTT
CDR3 protein: CSGTGTGTAEAFF

V gene: TRBV19
D gene: TRBD2
clone size: few
J gene: TRBJ2-1
CDR3 DNA: TGTGCCAGTAGTATTCGACCCGGGACTAGCGGGCCTTACAATGAGCAGTTCTTC
CDR3 protein: CASSIRPGTSGPYNEQFF

V gene: TRBV19
D gene: NA
clone size: NA
J gene: TRBJ1-6
CDR3 DNA: TGTGCCAGTAGGCCTTTCGGACGTCAGGCAAATTCACCCCTCCACTTT
CDR3 protein: CASRPFGRQANSPLHF

V gene: TRBV19
D gene: TRBD1
clone size: few
J gene: TRBJ1-6
CDR3 DNA: TGTGCCAGTAGTATTGGGGGACAGGGTACCCTCCACTTT
CDR3 protein: CASSIGGQGTLHF

V gene: TRBV2
D gene: TRBD1
clone size: few
J gene: TRBJ1-2
CDR3 DNA: TGTGCCAGCAGGGGGCCTAATTGGGACAGGCGTGGCTACACCTTC
CDR3 protein: CASRGPNWDRRGYTF

V gene: TRBV7-9
D gene: NA
clone size: NA
J gene: TRBJ2-6
CDR3 DNA: TGTGCCAGCAGCTTGATAACGAGCTCTGGGGCCAACGTCCTGACTTTC
CDR3 protein: CASSLITSSGANVLTF

V gene: TRBV19
D gene: TRBD1
clone size: once
J gene: TRBJ1-5
CDR3 DNA: TGTGCCAGTAGTGGACAGGTGACAAATCAGCCCCAGCATTTT
CDR3 protein: CASSGQVTNQPQHF

V gene: TRBV11-3
D gene: NA
clone size: NA
J gene: TRBJ2-1
CDR3 DNA: TGTGCCAGCAGCCCCTATATACGGGGAGACCCCTACAATGAGCAGTTCTTC
CDR3 protein: CASSPYIRGDPYNEQFF

V gene: TRBV19
D gene: NA
clone size: NA
J gene: TRBJ1-5
CDR3 DNA: TGTGCCAGTAGTATCTTGACAGAGAGTGGCAATCAGCCCCAGCATTTT
CDR3 protein: CASSILTESGNQPQHF

V gene: TRBV19
D gene: TRBD2
clone size: NA
J gene: TRBJ2-1
CDR3 DNA: TGTGCCAGTTCGACACTAGCGGGGGGGGCTCGTGAGCAGTTCTTC
CDR3 protein: CASSTLAGGAREQFF

V gene: TRBV6-1
D gene: TRBD1
clone size: few
J gene: TRBJ2-7
CDR3 DNA: TGTGCCAGCAGTGGGGGACAGGGGGCGGGCGAGCAGTACTTC
CDR3 protein: CASSGGQGAGEQYF

V gene: TRBV30
D gene: TRBD1
clone size: NA
J gene: TRBJ2-7
CDR3 DNA: TGTGCCTGGAGTGTATCTACGTTGGGGACAGACTCCTACGAGCAGTACTTC
CDR3 protein: CAWSVSTLGTDSYEQYF

V gene: TRBV2
D gene: NA
clone size: few
J gene: TRBJ2-2
CDR3 DNA: TGTGCCAGCAGTTATCTGGCGGAAAAGACCGGGGAGCTGTTTTTT
CDR3 protein: CASSYLAEKTGELFF

V gene: TRBV7-9
D gene: NA
clone size: NA
J gene: TRBJ1-1
CDR3 DNA: TGTGCCAGCAGCTTGGCCCCCGACGTGAACACTGAAGCTTTCTTT
CDR3 protein: CASSLAPDVNTEAFF

V gene: TRBV20-1
D gene: TRBD1
clone size: few
J gene: TRBJ1-6
CDR3 DNA: TGCAGTGCTAGGGACAGGGGGCGATCCTATAATTCACCCCTCCACTTT
CDR3 protein: CSARDRGRSYNSPLHF

V gene: TRBV5-6
D gene: NA
clone size: NA
J gene: TRBJ1-2
CDR3 DNA: TGTGCCAGCAGCTTGCGACCACGGGGGAACTATGGCTACACCTTC
CDR3 protein: CASSLRPRGNYGYTF

V gene: TRBV20-1
D gene: TRBD2
clone size: NA
J gene: TRBJ2-7
CDR3 DNA: TGCAGTGCTAGCCCTAGCGGGAGCTCCTACGAGCAGTACTTC
CDR3 protein: CSASPSGSSYEQYF

V gene: TRBV20-1
D gene: NA
clone size: NA
J gene: TRBJ2-1
CDR3 DNA: TGCAGTGCGCCTCACTATTCTAACAATGAGCAGTTCTTC
CDR3 protein: CSAPHYSNNEQFF